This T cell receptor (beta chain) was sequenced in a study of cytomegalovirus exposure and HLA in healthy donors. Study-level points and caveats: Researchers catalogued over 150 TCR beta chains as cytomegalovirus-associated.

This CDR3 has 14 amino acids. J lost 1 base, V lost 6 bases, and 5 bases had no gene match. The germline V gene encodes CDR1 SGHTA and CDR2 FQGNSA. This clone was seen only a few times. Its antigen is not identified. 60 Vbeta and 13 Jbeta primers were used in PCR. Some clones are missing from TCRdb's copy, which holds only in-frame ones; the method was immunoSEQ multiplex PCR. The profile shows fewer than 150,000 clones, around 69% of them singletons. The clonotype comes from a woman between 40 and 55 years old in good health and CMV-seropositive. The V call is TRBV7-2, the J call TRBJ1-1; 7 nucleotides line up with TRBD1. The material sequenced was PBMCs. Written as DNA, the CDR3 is TGTGCCAGCAGACCGAGGACAGGGAACACTGAAGCTTTCTTT. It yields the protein CASRPRTGNTEAFF.